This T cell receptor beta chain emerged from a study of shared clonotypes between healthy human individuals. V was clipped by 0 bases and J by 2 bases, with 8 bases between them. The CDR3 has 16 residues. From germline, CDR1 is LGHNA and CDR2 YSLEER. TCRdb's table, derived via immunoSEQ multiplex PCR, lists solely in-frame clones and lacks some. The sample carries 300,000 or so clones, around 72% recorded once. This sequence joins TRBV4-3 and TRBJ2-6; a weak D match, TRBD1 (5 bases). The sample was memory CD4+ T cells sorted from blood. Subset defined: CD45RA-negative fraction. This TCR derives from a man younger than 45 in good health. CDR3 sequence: CASSQDPRAGANVLTF. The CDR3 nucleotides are TGCGCCAGCAGCCAAGATCCCAGGGCTGGGGCCAACGTCCTGACTTTC.